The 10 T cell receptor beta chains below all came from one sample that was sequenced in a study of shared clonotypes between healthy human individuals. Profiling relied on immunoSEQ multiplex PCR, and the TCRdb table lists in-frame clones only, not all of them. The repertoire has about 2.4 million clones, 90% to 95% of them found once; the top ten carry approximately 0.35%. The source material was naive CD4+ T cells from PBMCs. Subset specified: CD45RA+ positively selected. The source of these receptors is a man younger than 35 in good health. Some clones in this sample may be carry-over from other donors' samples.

Here the CDR3 DNA reads TGTGCCAGTAGTATAGCGCGACAGGCCAACACTGAAGCTTTCTTT. Its translation is CASSIARQANTEAFF. The rearrangement links TRBV19 to TRBJ1-1; weak D call: TRBD1 (6 bases). The germline V gene encodes CDR1 LNHDA and CDR2 SQIVND (reference sequence). There are 15 residues in the CDR3. V was pared by 1 base and J by 2 bases, with 11 bases between.

The CDR3 loop is CSARLGEETQYF. The DNA of the CDR3 is TGCAGCGCCCGACTGGGGGAAGAGACCCAGTACTTC. The rearrangement links TRBV29-1 to TRBJ2-5; D tentatively fits TRBD1 or TRBD2 (5 bases each). CDR1 is SQVTM and CDR2 is ANQGSEA in the germline V gene. V gave up 7 bases and J gave up 3 bases, with 12 bases separating them. The CDR3 runs 12 residues.

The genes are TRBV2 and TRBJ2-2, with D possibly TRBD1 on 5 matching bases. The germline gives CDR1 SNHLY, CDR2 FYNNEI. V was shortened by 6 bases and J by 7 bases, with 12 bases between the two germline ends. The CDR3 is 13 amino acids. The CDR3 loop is CASSAQGIGELFF. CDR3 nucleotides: TGTGCCAGCAGCGCTCAGGGAATCGGGGAGCTGTTTTTT.

In nucleotides, the CDR3 is TGTGCCAGCAGCCTAAGACTAGTCCCTCGCAATGAGCAGTTCTTC. Its protein product is CASSLRLVPRNEQFF. J is TRBJ2-1 and V is TRBV4-2, with D perhaps matching TRBD2 (6 bases). Germline-derived CDR1 and CDR2 are LGHNA and YNFKEQ. CDR3 size: 15 residues. Trimming took 4 bases from V and 6 from J, leaving 16 bases between them.

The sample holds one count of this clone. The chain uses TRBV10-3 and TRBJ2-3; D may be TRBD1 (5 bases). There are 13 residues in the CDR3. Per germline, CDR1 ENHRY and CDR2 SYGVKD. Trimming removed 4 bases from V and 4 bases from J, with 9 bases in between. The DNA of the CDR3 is TGTGCCATCAGTGGCCAGGGCTCAGATACGCAGTATTTT. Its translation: CAISGQGSDTQYF.

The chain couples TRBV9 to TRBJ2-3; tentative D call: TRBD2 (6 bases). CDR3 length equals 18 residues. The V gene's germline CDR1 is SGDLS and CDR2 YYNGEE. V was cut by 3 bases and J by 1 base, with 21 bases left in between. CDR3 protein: CASSGGVGTLHRTDTQYF. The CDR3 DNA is TGTGCCAGCAGCGGAGGGGTTGGGACTCTGCACCGCACAGATACGCAGTATTTT. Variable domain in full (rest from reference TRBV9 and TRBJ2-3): DSGVTQTPKHLITATGQRVTLRCSPRSGDLSVYWYQQSLDQGLQFLIQYYNGEERAKGNILERFSAQQFPDLHSELNLSSLELGDSALYFCASSGGVGTLHRTDTQYFGPGTRLTVL.

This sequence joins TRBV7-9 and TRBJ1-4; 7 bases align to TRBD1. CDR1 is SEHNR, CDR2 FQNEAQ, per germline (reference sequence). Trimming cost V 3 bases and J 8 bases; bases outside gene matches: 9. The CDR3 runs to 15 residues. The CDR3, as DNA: TGTGCCAGCAGCTTCTCACAGGGGACGGGCGAAAAACTGTTTTTT. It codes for CASSFSQGTGEKLFF.

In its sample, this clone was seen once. The CDR3 sequence is CASSIVDRGMAYNEQFF. In DNA, the CDR3 is TGTGCCAGCTCCATAGTGGATAGGGGAATGGCCTACAATGAGCAGTTCTTC. This chain uses TRBV18 with TRBJ2-1; D is possibly TRBD1 (5 bases). V lost 6 bases and J lost 2, with 20 bases in between. The CDR3 covers 17 residues. Germline values: CDR1 KGHSH, CDR2 LQKENI.

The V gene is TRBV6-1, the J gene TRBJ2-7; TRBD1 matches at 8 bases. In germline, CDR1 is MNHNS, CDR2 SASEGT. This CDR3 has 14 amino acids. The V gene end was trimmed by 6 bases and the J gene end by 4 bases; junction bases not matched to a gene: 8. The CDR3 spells CASRDPDREYEQYF. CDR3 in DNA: TGTGCCAGCAGGGACCCGGACAGGGAATACGAGCAGTACTTC.

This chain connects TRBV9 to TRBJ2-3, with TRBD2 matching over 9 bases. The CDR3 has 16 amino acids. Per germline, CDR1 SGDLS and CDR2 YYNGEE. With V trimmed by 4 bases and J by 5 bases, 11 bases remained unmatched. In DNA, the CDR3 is TGTGCCAGCAGCACCCACTCGGCGGGGGGGGTAGATACGCAGTATTTT. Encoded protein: CASSTHSAGGVDTQYF.